A single sample gave rise to the 13 T cell receptor beta chains below, sequenced in a study of cytomegalovirus exposure and HLA in healthy donors. PCR was performed using 60 Vbeta and 13 Jbeta primers. Some clones are missing from TCRdb's copy, which holds only in-frame ones; the method was immunoSEQ multiplex PCR. The profile shows 200,000 to 250,000 clones, around 80% of them singletons. What was sequenced was PBMCs. Source of these receptors: a woman in her thirties or forties in good health and CMV-seropositive.

The V gene is TRBV6-1, the J gene TRBJ2-5; perhaps TRBD2 as D (6 bases). CDR1 is MNHNS, CDR2 SASEGT, per germline. This CDR3 spans 16 amino acids. Trimming cost V 3 bases and J 7 bases, with 21 bases left between them. This CDR3 is CASSEPRGGVSGTQYF. The CDR3, as DNA: TGTGCCAGCAGTGAGCCTCGGGGCGGGGTGTCGGGGACCCAGTACTTC.

The V call is TRBV4-3, the J call TRBJ1-3, with 7 positions matching TRBD1. Germline V lookup: CDR1 LGHNA, CDR2 YSLEER. Trimming took 4 bases from V and 0 from J; bases not matched to a gene: 9. This CDR3 spans 17 amino acids. The CDR3 sequence is CASSPHGTEISGNTIYF. CDR3 nucleotide sequence: TGCGCCAGCAGCCCCCACGGGACAGAAATCTCTGGAAACACCATATATTTT.

The rearrangement uses TRBV5-1 and TRBJ1-2; no firm D call. V was trimmed by 3 bases and J by 6 bases, leaving 18 bases between them. CDR3 size: 15 residues. The germline V gene has CDR1 SGHRS and CDR2 YFSETQ. CDR3 coding DNA: TGCGCCAGCAGCTACCTCCCAGGTGGGGAGGATGGCTACACCTTC. Amino acids: CASSYLPGGEDGYTF. The full variable domain, in which reference TRBV5-1 and TRBJ1-2 provide the parts outside the CDR3, is KAGVTQTPRYLIKTRGQQVTLSCSPISGHRSVSWYQQTPGQGLQFLFEYFSETQRNKGNFPGRFSGRQFSNSRSEMNVSTLELGDSALYLCASSYLPGGEDGYTFGSGTRLTVV.

CDR3 bases: TGTGCCAGCAGTTACTCAGGGGGCGGGTACGAGCAGTACTTC. The encoded protein is CASSYSGGGYEQYF. The V and J genes are TRBV27 and TRBJ2-7; 8 bases fit TRBD1. This CDR3 is built from 14 residues. Losses at the gene ends were 4 bases for V and 4 bases for J; bases not matched to a gene: 6. Germline values: CDR1 MNHEY, CDR2 SMNVEV (reference sequence).

The rearrangement uses TRBV5-1 and TRBJ2-3, with TRBD1 matching over 11 bases. The CDR3 totals 16 residues. Trimming cost V 1 base and J 3 bases; bases outside gene matches: 4. Germline CDR1 and CDR2: SGHRS and YFSETQ. CDR3 residues: CASSLPGTGGTDTQYF. CDR3 coding DNA: TGCGCCAGCAGCTTGCCCGGGACAGGGGGAACAGATACGCAGTATTTT.

This clone occurred once. The genes are TRBV30 and TRBJ1-4; 9 bases line up with TRBD1. From germline, CDR1 is GTSNPN and CDR2 SVGIG (reference sequence). CDR3 length equals 15 residues. Germline trimming cut 4 bases from V and 6 bases from J; bases unmatched to any gene: 9. The CDR3 region is CAWTSGGTGYEKLFF. The CDR3 nucleotides read TGTGCCTGGACATCGGGTGGGACAGGGTATGAAAAACTGTTTTTT.

The chain combines TRBV11-2 with TRBJ2-7, with 8 bases aligning to TRBD1. Per the germline V gene, CDR1 is SGHAT and CDR2 is FQNNGV. J gave up 6 bases and V 5 bases, and 15 bases lay outside the gene matches. The CDR3 extends over 16 amino acids. Here the CDR3 DNA reads TGTGCCAGCAGCCCCCTCAGATTCCGGGGACAGGCCGAGCAGTACTTC. Translation: CASSPLRFRGQAEQYF.

This chain joins TRBV7-9 and TRBJ2-1, with unresolved D. Germline V gene data show CDR1 as SEHNR and CDR2 as FQNEAQ (reference sequence). V lost 1 base and J 4 bases, leaving 20 bases between the germline ends. This CDR3 spans 18 amino acids. CDR3 bases: TGTGCCAGCAGCTTAGGACTTAACTCCTATACCTCATACAATGAGCAGTTCTTC. Amino acid sequence: CASSLGLNSYTSYNEQFF.

The rearrangement joins TRBV29-1 to TRBJ2-7, with a weak D call TRBD1 (6 bases). In germline, CDR1 is SQVTM, CDR2 ANQGSEA. Trimming stripped 1 base from V and 6 bases from J, with 10 bases between. The CDR3 is made up of 12 amino acids. Here the CDR3 reads CSVEVRGFEQYF. The CDR3 DNA reads TGCAGCGTTGAAGTGAGGGGGTTCGAGCAGTACTTC.

The J gene is TRBJ2-5, the V gene TRBV29-1; tentative D call: TRBD2 (6 bases). The end of the DNA is better explained by TRBJ2-7, so the J call may be wrong. Germline V gene sequence: CDR1 SQVTM, CDR2 ANQGSEA. This CDR3 is 15 amino acids long. The CDR3 loop is CSVGREPPKTYEQYF. CDR3 coding DNA: TGCAGCGTTGGTCGGGAGCCCCCAAAAACCTACGAGCAGTACTTC.

The V gene is TRBV9, the J gene TRBJ1-1, with unresolved D. Germline V lookup: CDR1 SGDLS, CDR2 YYNGEE. This CDR3 has 14 residues. The V gene lost 0 bases and the J gene lost 1 base, with 7 bases spanning the gap. This chain's CDR3 is CASSVVAANTEAFF. CDR3 coding DNA: TGTGCCAGCAGCGTAGTGGCGGCGAACACTGAAGCTTTCTTT.

About this clone: This sample includes further DNA sequences coding for the same CDR3. The chain uses TRBV4-1 and TRBJ2-1; 7 positions agree with TRBD2. Germline V lookup: CDR1 MGHRA, CDR2 YSYEKL. The CDR3 is 16 residues long. After removal of 2 bases from V and 2 bases from J, the junction contained 6 bases not matched to a gene. The CDR3 here is CASSQLPAGTYNEQFF. The CDR3 coding sequence is TGCGCCAGCAGCCAACTACCAGCGGGGACCTACAATGAGCAGTTCTTC.

The chain carries TRBV5-1 and TRBJ2-5, with a tentative D call TRBD1 (6 bases). V was cut by 4 bases and J by 4 bases, with 17 bases left in between. The CDR3 runs 15 residues. In germline, CDR1 is SGHRS, CDR2 YFSETQ. CDR3 loop: CASSTQGTNAETQYF. The CDR3 DNA follows: TGCGCCAGCAGCACCCAAGGGACAAATGCAGAGACCCAGTACTTC.